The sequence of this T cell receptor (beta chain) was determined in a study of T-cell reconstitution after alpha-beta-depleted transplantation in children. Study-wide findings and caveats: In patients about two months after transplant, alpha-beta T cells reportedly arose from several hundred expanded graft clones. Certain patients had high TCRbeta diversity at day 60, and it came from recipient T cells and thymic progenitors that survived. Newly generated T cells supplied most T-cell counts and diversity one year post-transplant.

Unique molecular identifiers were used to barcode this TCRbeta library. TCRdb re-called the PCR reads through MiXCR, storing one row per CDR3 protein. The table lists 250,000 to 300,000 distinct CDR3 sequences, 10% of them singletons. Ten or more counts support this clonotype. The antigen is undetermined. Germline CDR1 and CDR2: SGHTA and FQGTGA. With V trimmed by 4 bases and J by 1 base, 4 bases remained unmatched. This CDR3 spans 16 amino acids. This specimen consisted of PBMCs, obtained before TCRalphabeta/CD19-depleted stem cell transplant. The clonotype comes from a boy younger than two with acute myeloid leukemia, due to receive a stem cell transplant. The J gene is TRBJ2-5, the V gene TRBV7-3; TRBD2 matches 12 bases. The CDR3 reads CASSYSGLAGQETQYF. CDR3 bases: TGTGCCAGCAGCTACTCGGGACTAGCGGGCCAAGAGACCCAGTACTTC.